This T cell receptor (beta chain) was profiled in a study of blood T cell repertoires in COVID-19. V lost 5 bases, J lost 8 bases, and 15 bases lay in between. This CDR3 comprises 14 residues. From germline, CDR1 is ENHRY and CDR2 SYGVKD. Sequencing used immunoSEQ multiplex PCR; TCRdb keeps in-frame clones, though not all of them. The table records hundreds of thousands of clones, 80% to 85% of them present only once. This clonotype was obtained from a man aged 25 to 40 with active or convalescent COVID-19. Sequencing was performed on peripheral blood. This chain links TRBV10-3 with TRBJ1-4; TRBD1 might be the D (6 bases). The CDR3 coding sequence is TGTGCCATCAGTTCTACAGGGTCTATGGAAAAACTGTTTTTT. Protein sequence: CAISSTGSMEKLFF.